The clone carrying this T cell receptor beta chain turned up a few times. This sample is part of a study of early T cells in non-severe SARS-CoV-2 infection. Losses at the gene ends were 5 bases for V and 8 bases for J; bases not matched to a gene: 9. The length of the CDR3 is 14 residues. CDR1 and CDR2 (germline): WSHSY, SAAADI. Attached unique molecular identifiers marked individual cDNA molecules. In TCRdb, the 5' RACE reads were re-called with MiXCR into one record per CDR3 protein. Among tens of thousands of distinct CDR3 sequences listed, under 15% were seen once. Sequencing was performed on whole blood. V is TRBV10-2 and J is TRBJ2-1, with TRBD2 matching over 7 bases. The receptor comes from an adult who was a healthcare worker with PCR-confirmed SARS-CoV-2 infection or an uninfected control (not recorded which). CDR3 DNA: TGCGCCAGCAGTCTAGCGGACACCTGGGATGAGCAGTTCTTC. Its protein is CASSLADTWDEQFF.